This T cell receptor (beta chain) was retrieved from a study of cytomegalovirus exposure and HLA in healthy donors. Separate from the approximately 670-subject first cohort, the roughly 120-subject validation cohort was the one that the donors belonged to. The CDR3 covers 15 residues. The V gene end was trimmed by 4 bases and the J gene end by 3 bases; junction bases not matched to a gene: 8. Germline CDR1 is MDHEN and CDR2 is SYDVKM. Assay used: immunoSEQ multiplex PCR; TCRdb lists only in-frame clones, some missing. The table has fewer than 85,000 clones, 85% to 90% seen once. The J gene is TRBJ2-7, the V gene TRBV28; 8 nucleotides line up with TRBD2. The sequenced sample was PBMCs. The source of this sequence is a woman aged 18-29 years in good health and CMV-seropositive. The CDR3 is CASSYQAGVYYEQYF. The DNA for the CDR3 is TGTGCCAGCAGTTACCAAGCGGGAGTCTACTACGAGCAGTACTTC.